This record concerns one T cell receptor beta chain sequence. The source of the sample is a study of blood T cell repertoires in COVID-19. Method: immunoSEQ multiplex PCR; TCRdb's copy keeps in-frame clones and lacks some. The sample includes some 210,000 clones, roughly four fifths of them seen just once. CDR3 length equals 15 residues. Trimming removed 3 bases from V and 4 bases from J; junction bases left unmatched: 8. Germline loops: CDR1 SGDLS, CDR2 YYNGEE. This clonotype was sampled from a woman aged 40 to 50 with acute or convalescent COVID-19. Sequencing input: peripheral blood. The V call is TRBV9, the J call TRBJ2-7, with 9 bases matching TRBD1. The CDR3 spells CASSAPETGGYEQYF. The CDR3 nucleotides read TGTGCCAGCAGCGCTCCGGAGACAGGGGGGTACGAGCAGTACTTC.